This T cell receptor beta chain emerged from a study of blood T cell repertoires in COVID-19. Study-level information: The cDNA or gDNA used as material had been derived from T cells, B-cell-depleted T cells, or PBMCs.

CDR1 and CDR2 from the germline V gene are SGHAT and FQNNGV. CDR3 size: 16 residues. Trimming at V came to 4 bases and at J to 3 bases, leaving 6 bases not matched to a gene. The repertoire was sequenced with immunoSEQ multiplex PCR; TCRdb's copy has only in-frame clones and lacks some. The table includes around 300,000 clones, 70% to 90% detected once. Sequencing was performed on peripheral blood. The TCR was taken from a woman aged 40 to 50 with acute or convalescent COVID-19. This chain links TRBV11-2 with TRBJ2-1; 10 bases match TRBD1. This CDR3 reads CASSSRDRGHYNEQFF. As DNA, the CDR3 is TGTGCCAGCAGCTCTCGGGACAGGGGACACTACAATGAGCAGTTCTTC.